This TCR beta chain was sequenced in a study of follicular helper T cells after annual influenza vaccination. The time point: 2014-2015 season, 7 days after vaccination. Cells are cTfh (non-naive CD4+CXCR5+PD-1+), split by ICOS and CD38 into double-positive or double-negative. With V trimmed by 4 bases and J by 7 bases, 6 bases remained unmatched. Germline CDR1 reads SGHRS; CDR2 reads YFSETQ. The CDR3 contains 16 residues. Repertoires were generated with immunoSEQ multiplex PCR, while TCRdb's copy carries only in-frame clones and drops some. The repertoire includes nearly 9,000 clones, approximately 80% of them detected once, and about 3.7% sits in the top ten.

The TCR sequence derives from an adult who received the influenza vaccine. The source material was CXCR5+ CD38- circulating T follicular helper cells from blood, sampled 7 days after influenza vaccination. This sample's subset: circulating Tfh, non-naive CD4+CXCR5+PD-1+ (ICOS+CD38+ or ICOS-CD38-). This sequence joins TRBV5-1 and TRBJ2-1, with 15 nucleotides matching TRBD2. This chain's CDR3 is CASSPGLAGGRNEQFF. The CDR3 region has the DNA TGCGCCAGCAGCCCGGGACTAGCGGGAGGAAGGAATGAGCAGTTCTTC.